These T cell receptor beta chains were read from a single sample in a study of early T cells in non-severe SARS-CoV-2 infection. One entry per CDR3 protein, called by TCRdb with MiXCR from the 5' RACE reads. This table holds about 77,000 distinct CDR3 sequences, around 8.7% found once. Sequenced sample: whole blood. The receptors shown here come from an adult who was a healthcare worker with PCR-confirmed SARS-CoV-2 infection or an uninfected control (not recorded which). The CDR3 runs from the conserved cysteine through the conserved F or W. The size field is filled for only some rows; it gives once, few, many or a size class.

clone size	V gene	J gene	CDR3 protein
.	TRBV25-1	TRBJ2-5	CASSESRRTDLETQYF
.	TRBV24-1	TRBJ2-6	CATNSGANVLTF
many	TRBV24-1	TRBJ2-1	CATSDSSGRTYNEQFF
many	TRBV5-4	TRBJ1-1	CASSLAPGGTEAFF
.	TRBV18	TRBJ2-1	CASSPMISEQFF
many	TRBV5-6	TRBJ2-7	CASNGAAGRGYEQYF
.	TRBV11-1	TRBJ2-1	CASSKNRDSYNEQFF
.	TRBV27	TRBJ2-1	CASGGGRGNEQFF
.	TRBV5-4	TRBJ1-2	CASSLGLSNYGYTF
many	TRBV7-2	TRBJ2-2	CASSSGQVRELFF
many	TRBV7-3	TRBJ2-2	CASSLVPGPTGELFF
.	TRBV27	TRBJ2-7	CASIIVQALYEQYF
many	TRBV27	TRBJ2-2	CASSLVRRDRVGELFF
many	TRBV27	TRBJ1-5	CASSTQRGNQPQHF
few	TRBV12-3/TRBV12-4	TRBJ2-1	CASSLDRRGNEQFF
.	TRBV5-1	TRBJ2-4	CASSPQGRTGGSPAKNIQYF